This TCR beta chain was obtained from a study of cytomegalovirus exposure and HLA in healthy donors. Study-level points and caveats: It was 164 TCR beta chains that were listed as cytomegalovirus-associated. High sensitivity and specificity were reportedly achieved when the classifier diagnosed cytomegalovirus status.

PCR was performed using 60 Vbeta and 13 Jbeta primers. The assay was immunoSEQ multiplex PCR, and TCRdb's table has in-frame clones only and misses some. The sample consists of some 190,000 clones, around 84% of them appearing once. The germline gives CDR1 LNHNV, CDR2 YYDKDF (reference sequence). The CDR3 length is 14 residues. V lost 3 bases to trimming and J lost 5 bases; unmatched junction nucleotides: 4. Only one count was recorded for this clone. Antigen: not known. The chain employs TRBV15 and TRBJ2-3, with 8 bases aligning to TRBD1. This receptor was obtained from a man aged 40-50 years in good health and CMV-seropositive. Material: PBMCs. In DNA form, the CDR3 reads TGTGCCACCAGCAGCGACAGGGGAAGAGATACGCAGTATTTT. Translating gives CATSSDRGRDTQYF. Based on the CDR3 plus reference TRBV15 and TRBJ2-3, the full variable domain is DAMVIQNPRYQVTQFGKPVTLSCSQTLNHNVMYWYQQKSSQAPKLLFHYYDKDFNNEADTPDNFQSRRPNTSFCFLDIRSPGLGDTAMYLCATSSDRGRDTQYFGPGTRLTVL.